Reported below is one TCR beta chain. What it binds is not known. The data belong to a study of shared clonotypes between healthy human individuals. For the study at large: Donors, aged 18 to 49, were a couple of women and a few men. Notes on the study in general: Blood was the only sampled material, and tissue repertoires likely differ. Naive CD4 clonotype sharing across a few donors was approximately 5%.

For every subset, genomic DNA was evenly distributed across several immunoSEQ plates. Only in-frame clones appear in the TCRdb table, and some are missing; sequencing was by immunoSEQ multiplex PCR. The sample lists around 2.1 million clones, just over 90% occurring once. Naive CD8 cells comprised CD45RO-negative, CCR7-positively selected cells, excluding terminally differentiated effector memory CD45RA+ cells. The CDR3 consists of 14 residues. Trimming cost V 7 bases and J 0 bases, with 10 bases left between them. Germline V gives CDR1 LNHDA, CDR2 SQIVND (reference sequence). The chain couples TRBV19 to TRBJ1-5; D remains ambiguous. What was sequenced was naive CD8+ T cells from PBMCs. The receptor was derived from a man in his late teens or twenties in good health. Some clones in this sample may be carry-over from other donors' samples. The CDR3: CASMADNSNQPQHF. The CDR3 nucleotides read TGTGCCAGTATGGCAGACAATAGCAATCAGCCCCAGCATTTT.